These T cell receptor beta chains were read from a single sample in a study of vaccination and CD4 T cells after COVID-19. For these TCRs, the target antigens are not known. Using its own MiXCR run on the PCR reads, TCRdb lists one record per CDR3 protein. In the table there are 8,000 to 13,000 distinct CDR3 sequences, roughly two thirds of which are singletons. The material sequenced was CD4+ T cells from blood, cultured in vitro. All receptors derive from a human donor who had recovered from COVID-19. The CDR3 runs from the conserved cysteine through the conserved F or W. The order of the fields is J gene, V gene, clone size, D gene, CDR3 DNA, CDR3 protein. D genes are given only for firm matches. Only part of the rows carry a size: once, few, many, or a class if the clone is expanded.

>TRBJ2-7|TRBV5-1|-|TRBD2
TGCGCCAGCAGACGGACTAGCGGAACCTACGAGCAGTACTTC
CASRRTSGTYEQYF
>TRBJ1-2|TRBV20-1|-|-
TGCAGTGCTAGAAACCAGGGGAACAATGGCTACACCTTC
CSARNQGNNGYTF
>TRBJ1-6|TRBV7-9|-|-
TGTGCCAGCAGCTTACAGGGAGGTGCAAACCCCCTCCACTTT
CASSLQGGANPLHF
>TRBJ1-2|TRBV19|-|TRBD1
TGTGCCAGTAGCACCCCGGGACAGGACTATGGCTACACCTTC
CASSTPGQDYGYTF
>TRBJ2-2|TRBV20-1|-|TRBD2
TGCAGTGCTAGAAGGCCTAGCGGGAACACCGGGGAGCTGTTTTTT
CSARRPSGNTGELFF
>TRBJ1-1|TRBV19|-|TRBD1
TGTGCCAGTAAGATGAGGGGGCAGAACACTGAAGCTTTCTTT
CASKMRGQNTEAFF
>TRBJ2-1|TRBV4-1|-|TRBD2
TGCGCCAGCAGCCGTGGGGGGGTAGCAACTCTAGGGAATGAGCAGTTCTTC
CASSRGGVATLGNEQFF
>TRBJ2-7|TRBV5-1|-|TRBD1
TGCGCCAGCAGCGCTGGACAGGGAGGTAGCTACGAGCAGTACTTC
CASSAGQGGSYEQYF
>TRBJ2-1|TRBV24-1|-|-
TGTGCCACCAGTGATTCCTACGGGGTTAGGTTGTTGAATGAGCAGTTCTTC
CATSDSYGVRLLNEQFF
>TRBJ1-2|TRBV20-1|few|-
TGCAGTGCTAGAATCTCGGATGGCTACACCTTC
CSARISDGYTF
>TRBJ2-2|TRBV12-3/TRBV12-4|few|-
TGTGCCAGCAGTTATTCACGCTCGGGAGGGGAGCTGTTTTTT
CASSYSRSGGELFF
>TRBJ2-7|TRBV6-8|-|TRBD1
TGTGCCAGCAGTTACCAGAACCATAAACAGGGGTACGAGCAGTACTTC
CASSYQNHKQGYEQYF
>TRBJ1-5|TRBV7-8|few|TRBD1
TGTGCCAGCAGCCCTTGGACAGGGTATCAGCCCCAGCATTTT
CASSPWTGYQPQHF
>TRBJ1-1|TRBV7-2|-|-
TGTGCCAGCACAGCAGGGGTAACTGAAGCTTTCTTT
CASTAGVTEAFF
>TRBJ1-1|TRBV20-1|-|-
TGCAGTGCCCCGGTTCAGGGGATGAACACTGAAGCTTTCTTT
CSAPVQGMNTEAFF
>TRBJ2-5|TRBV20-1|-|-
TGCAGTGCCAACCGGGGGGCGGTTGAGACCCAGTACTTC
CSANRGAVETQYF
>TRBJ2-1|TRBV5-1|-|TRBD2
TGCGCCAGCAGCCCGGGGACTAGCGGATACAATGAGCAGTTCTTC
CASSPGTSGYNEQFF
>TRBJ2-3|TRBV7-2|once|-
TGTGCCAGCAGCTTAGTCGGGGCGGGAATTGCGCAGTATTTT
CASSLVGAGIAQYF
>TRBJ1-1|TRBV30|-|-
TGTGCCTGGAGTGTACAAGGGATTCGCACTGAAGCTTTCTTT
CAWSVQGIRTEAFF
>TRBJ2-7|TRBV20-1|few|TRBD2
TGCAGTGCTAGTAGGGGACTAGCGGGTCCGACAAGCTCCTACGAGCAGTACTTC
CSASRGLAGPTSSYEQYF
>TRBJ2-1|TRBV6-2/TRBV6-3|medium-sized|TRBD1
TGTGCCAGCAGTTCCGGGACAGGGGGCTTAAATGAGCAGTTCTTC
CASSSGTGGLNEQFF
>TRBJ2-3|TRBV24-1|-|TRBD2
TGTGCCACCGGGCTCGGCGGGGGTGGCGCAGATACGCAGTATTTT
CATGLGGGGADTQYF
>TRBJ1-4|TRBV6-5|once|TRBD1
TGTGCCAGCAGTTTCCGGGACAGGGGCGAAACTAATGAAAAACTGTTTTTT
CASSFRDRGETNEKLFF
>TRBJ1-2|TRBV11-3|few|TRBD1
TGTGCCAGCAGCTTGGGACAGGGATACGGCTACACCTTC
CASSLGQGYGYTF
>TRBJ2-3|TRBV28|-|-
TGTGCCAGCAAGTCGATTACGCAGTATTTT
CASKSITQYF
>TRBJ1-5|TRBV10-3|few|TRBD1
TGTGCCATCAGTACCGGGACAGGGAATCAGCCCCAGCATTTT
CAISTGTGNQPQHF
>TRBJ1-1|TRBV20-1|few|TRBD1
TGCAGTGCTATCAGGGGGACAGGGGACCCATTACGAGCTGAAGCTTTCTTT
CSAIRGTGDPLRAEAFF
>TRBJ2-7|TRBV6-1|-|TRBD1
TGTGCCACCGTTCCGGGACAGGGGGCAGCCGAGCAGTACTTC
CATVPGQGAAEQYF
>TRBJ2-1|TRBV12-3/TRBV12-4|-|TRBD2
TGTGCCAGCAGGCCTGGGACTAGCGGGAGGAATGAGCAGTTCTTC
CASRPGTSGRNEQFF
>TRBJ1-3|TRBV20-1|-|TRBD1
TGCAGTGCCCTGGACAGGGTGGGAAACACCATATATTTT
CSALDRVGNTIYF
>TRBJ1-3|TRBV4-3|-|-
TGCGCCAGCAGCCAAGAGGTTGGGCACACCATATATTTT
CASSQEVGHTIYF
>TRBJ2-3|TRBV7-3|-|-
TGTGCCAGCAGCCGCACTAGTGGCCACACAGATACGCAGTATTTT
CASSRTSGHTDTQYF
>TRBJ2-7|TRBV5-1|-|-
TGCGCCAGCAGCCCGGACGGGGTTTACGAGCAGTACTTC
CASSPDGVYEQYF
>TRBJ1-5|TRBV20-1|-|-
TGCAGTGCTATCGGGGATAGCAATCAGCCCCAGCATTTT
CSAIGDSNQPQHF
>TRBJ1-2|TRBV5-5|-|-
TGTGCCAGCAGCTTGTGGGGGGATTCGAACTATGGCTACACCTTC
CASSLWGDSNYGYTF
>TRBJ1-5|TRBV7-2|-|-
TGTGCCAGCAGCTTAACACCGAATAGCAATCAGCCCCAGCATTTT
CASSLTPNSNQPQHF
>TRBJ1-4|TRBV6-5|-|-
TGTGCCAGCAGTTACGGTGGGGGATGGGGGGAAAAACTGTTTTTT
CASSYGGGWGEKLFF
>TRBJ1-2|TRBV6-2/TRBV6-3|few|-
TGTGCCAGCAGAAACACCTATGGCTACACCTTC
CASRNTYGYTF
>TRBJ2-5|TRBV19|-|-
TGTGCCAGTAGTATCGGGTGGGGGTACGAGACCCAGTACTTC
CASSIGWGYETQYF
>TRBJ2-7|TRBV15|-|-
TGTGCCACCAGCCGGACGGGAAGCTCCTACGAGCAGTACTTC
CATSRTGSSYEQYF
>TRBJ2-5|TRBV12-3/TRBV12-4|-|-
TGTGCCAGCAGCGCCGGGACAAGAATGGCCCAGTACTTC
CASSAGTRMAQYF
>TRBJ1-2|TRBV25-1|-|-
TGTGCCAGCAGTGAAACGCGGATAGGCAACTATGGCTACACCTTC
CASSETRIGNYGYTF
>TRBJ1-3|TRBV7-2|large|-
TGTGCCAGCAGCCCAGGACGGGTCTCTGGAAACACCATATATTTT
CASSPGRVSGNTIYF
>TRBJ1-1|TRBV20-1|-|TRBD1
TGCAGTGCTAGAGAAGGGACAGGGGGCGGTGAAGCTTTCTTT
CSAREGTGGGEAFF
>TRBJ1-2|TRBV9|-|-
TGTGCCAGCAGCCGGGACAACTATGGCTACACCTTC
CASSRDNYGYTF
>TRBJ2-1|TRBV6-2/TRBV6-3|-|TRBD2
TGTGCCAGCGCTCCCCGAACTAGCGGGAGCTCCTACAATGAGCAGTTCTTC
CASAPRTSGSSYNEQFF
>TRBJ2-3|TRBV20-1|-|TRBD2
TGCAGTGCTAATAGCGGGCTACGCACAGATACGCAGTATTTT
CSANSGLRTDTQYF
>TRBJ2-7|TRBV29-1|-|-
TGCAGCGTTTGGGACTCCCTCGGCGAGCAGTACTTC
CSVWDSLGEQYF
>TRBJ2-6|TRBV20-1|-|-
TGCAGTGCTAGTGGGAGGTCCAGCTCTGGGGCCAACGTCCTGACTTTC
CSASGRSSSGANVLTF
>TRBJ1-1|TRBV7-9|-|-
TGTGCCAGCAGCTCGCGGGGGCTCGGGAGCACTGAAGCTTTCTTT
CASSSRGLGSTEAFF
>TRBJ1-5|TRBV12-3/TRBV12-4|few|-
TGTGCCAGCACCATCATCTCAACACAGGGAAGAGTGCAGCCCCAGCATTTT
CASTIISTQGRVQPQHF